The 27 T cell receptor beta chains given below trace back to one sample, sequenced in a study of control samples from healthy donors and cancer patients. Clones were read by immunoSEQ multiplex PCR, and TCRdb kept only the in-frame ones, dropping some. In the table there are 150,000 to 200,000 clones, more than 90% of which are singletons. Material for sequencing was blood. These receptors came from a man aged 25-45 years in good health.

This chain links TRBV6-2 or TRBV6-3 with TRBJ2-3; a weak D match, TRBD2 (7 bases). V dropped 4 bases and J dropped 6 bases, with 14 bases sitting between them. In germline, CDR1 is MNHEY, CDR2 SVGEGT. This CDR3 comprises 14 residues. As DNA, the CDR3 is TGTGCCAGCAGTTGGGGGGGGCAGGTGGATACGCAGTATTTT. As protein: CASSWGGQVDTQYF.

As to this clone: This CDR3 is also generated by other DNA sequences in the sample. The chain combines TRBV27 with TRBJ2-7; possibly TRBD1 or TRBD2 for D (5 bases each). The length of the CDR3 is 13 residues. Germline CDR1 is MNHEY and CDR2 is SMNVEV (reference sequence). Trimming removed 5 bases from V and 7 bases from J, with 15 bases in between. CDR3 sequence (DNA): TGTGCCAGCAGTAGGGGTGGGTCGGGGGAGCAGTACTTC. It codes for CASSRGGSGEQYF.

This chain links TRBV21-1 with TRBJ2-7; whether TRBD1, the table's D call, matches the DNA was not checked. TRBV21-1 is an annotated pseudogene. CDR3 length: 16 residues. DNA for the CDR3: TGTGCCAGCAGCAAAGTGAATCGGCAGGGGATCTACGAGCAGTACTTC. Its translation: CASSKVNRQGIYEQYF.

The chain employs TRBV7-2 and TRBJ1-1; D perhaps matches TRBD1 (5 bases). CDR3 size: 16 residues. V gave up 6 bases and J gave up 1 base, with 18 bases separating them. CDR1 is SGHTA, CDR2 FQGNSA, per germline. As DNA, the CDR3 is TGTGCCAGCAGGTTTATAAATGTCGGGGGGAACACTGAAGCTTTCTTT. It translates to CASRFINVGGNTEAFF.

A note on this clone: The junction departs from germline at one end; a sequencing error may be responsible. V is TRBV12-3 or TRBV12-4 and J is TRBJ1-2; 7 bases match TRBD1. The CDR3 has 11 amino acids. CDR3 sequence (DNA): TGTACCAGCAGCCTCAGGGGGGCTAGGGCCTTC. Translated: CTSSLRGARAF.

The chain combines TRBV2 with TRBJ2-7, with D possibly matching TRBD2 (5 bases). Germline CDR1 reads SNHLY; CDR2 reads FYNNEI. Trimming removed 5 bases from V and 3 bases from J, with 14 bases in between. CDR3 length: 14 amino acids. CDR3 sequence (DNA): TGTGCCAGCAGTTGGTCGGACTTAAGCTACGAGCAGTACTTC. It encodes CASSWSDLSYEQYF.

The chain recombines TRBV5-1 with TRBJ2-2; 9 nucleotides match TRBD1. V lost 0 bases to trimming and J lost 11 bases; unmatched junction nucleotides: 8. This CDR3 region has 15 residues. The V gene's germline CDR1 is SGHRS and CDR2 YFSETQ. CDR3 protein: CASSLGTGAVAELFF. In DNA, the CDR3 is TGCGCCAGCAGCTTGGGGACAGGGGCTGTGGCCGAGCTGTTTTTT.

This sequence joins TRBV12-3 or TRBV12-4 and TRBJ2-5; D is ambiguous. CDR3 length: 12 amino acids. V was cut by 6 bases and J by 7 bases, with 12 bases left in between. CDR3 amino acids: CASSPSPGTQYF. CDR3 sequence (DNA): TGTGCCAGCAGCCCTTCTCCGGGGACCCAGTACTTC.

This chain connects TRBV7-2 to TRBJ2-3, with D possibly called TRBD1 or TRBD2 (5 bases each). Per the germline V gene, CDR1 is SGHTA and CDR2 is FQGNSA. CDR3 length: 14 amino acids. V lost 5 bases, J lost 7 bases, and 16 bases lay in between. The DNA for the CDR3 is TGTGCCAGCAGCGGGGCTAGCTTATTGAATACGCAGTATTTT. It is translated as CASSGASLLNTQYF.

On this clone: The sample has other DNA sequences that encode this CDR3 too. The chain recombines TRBV12-3 or TRBV12-4 with TRBJ1-1; no clear D gene. Trimming cost V 3 bases and J 2 bases, with 7 bases left between them. This CDR3 spans 13 amino acids. CDR3 sequence reads: CASSLGGNTEAFF. The CDR3 DNA reads as TGTGCCAGCAGTTTGGGAGGTAACACTGAAGCTTTCTTT.

Points on this clone: The same CDR3 can be traced to other DNA sequences in this sample. The chain joins TRBV30 to TRBJ1-5, with a weak D call TRBD1 (5 bases). CDR1 and CDR2 (germline): GTSNPN, SVGIG (reference sequence). The V end lost 1 base, the J end lost 7 bases, and 11 bases lay between the germline ends. This CDR3 contains 13 residues. CDR3: CAWSGGEGQPQHF. In nucleotides, the CDR3 is TGTGCCTGGAGTGGAGGGGAAGGACAGCCCCAGCATTTT.

The chain couples TRBV14 to TRBJ2-1; 9 nucleotides agree with TRBD2. This CDR3 region has 17 residues. Germline V gives CDR1 SGHDN, CDR2 FVKESK. J lost 2 bases, V lost 4 bases, and 9 bases had no gene match. CDR3 DNA sequence: TGTGCCAGCAGCCCTATATCGCGGGAGGGACCCTACAATGAGCAGTTCTTC. Its protein product is CASSPISREGPYNEQFF.

The chain couples TRBV18 to TRBJ1-1, with 7 nucleotides matching TRBD1. This CDR3 is 12 amino acids long. CDR1 and CDR2 from the germline V gene are KGHSH and LQKENI. V gave up 3 bases and J gave up 8 bases; unmatched junction bases: 3. The CDR3 loop reads CASSPRQGEAFF. Written as DNA, the CDR3 is TGTGCCAGCTCACCTAGACAGGGAGAAGCTTTCTTT. The variable domain in full, with the rest retrieved from reference TRBV18 and TRBJ1-1, is NAGVMQNPRHLVRRRGQEARLRCSPMKGHSHVYWYRQLPEEGLKFMVYLQKENIIDESGMPKERFSAEFPKEGPSILRIQQVVRGDSAAYFCASSPRQGEAFFGQGTRLTVV.

The gene calls are TRBV28 and TRBJ1-5, with D perhaps matching TRBD1 (5 bases). Germline lookup yields CDR1 MDHEN and CDR2 SYDVKM. V was pared by 1 base and J by 0 bases, with 13 bases between. This CDR3 is built from 17 residues. The CDR3 DNA reads TGTGCCAGCAGTTTATCAGGGCAGCGATATAGCAATCAGCCCCAGCATTTT. This translates into CASSLSGQRYSNQPQHF. Supplemented by reference TRBV28 and TRBJ1-5, the full variable domain reads DVKVTQSSRYLVKRTGEKVFLECVQDMDHENMFWYRQDPGLGLRLIYFSYDVKMKEKGDIPEGYSVSREKKERFSLILESASTNQTSMYLCASSLSGQRYSNQPQHFGDGTRLSIL.

This clone appeared once. This sequence joins TRBV19 and TRBJ2-5, with TRBD1 identical over 8 bases. This CDR3 region has 14 residues. The ends lost 5 bases at V and 1 base at J; junction bases unmatched: 3. Looked up from germline, CDR1 is LNHDA and CDR2 is SQIVND (reference sequence). CDR3 bases: TGTGCCAGTAGTGTGGACAGGGCCCAAGAGACCCAGTACTTC. It is translated as CASSVDRAQETQYF.

This clone was detected only a few times. The genes are TRBV4-1 and TRBJ1-4; D possibly corresponds to TRBD1 (5 bases). The length of the CDR3 is 17 residues. Trimming pared 0 bases from V and 4 bases from J, leaving 15 bases between. Germline V gives CDR1 MGHRA, CDR2 YSYEKL. In DNA, the CDR3 is TGCGCCAGCAGCCAAGATGACTCAAACAGGCATAATGAAAAACTGTTTTTT. Amino acids: CASSQDDSNRHNEKLFF.

The chain carries TRBV18 and TRBJ2-1; D is possibly TRBD1 (5 bases). The CDR3 runs 12 residues. Trimming stripped 8 bases from V and 6 bases from J, with 11 bases between. Germline assignment: CDR1 KGHSH and CDR2 LQKENI. The CDR3 DNA sequence: TGTGCCAGCACAACCGACAGCAATGAGCAGTTCTTC. Protein sequence: CASTTDSNEQFF.

This clone has a handful of counts. The rearrangement joins TRBV25-1 to TRBJ1-3; D unclear. V was shortened by 5 bases and J by 0 bases, with 5 bases between the two germline ends. Germline V gene data show CDR1 as MGHDK and CDR2 as SYGVNS. CDR3 size: 13 residues. The CDR3 DNA sequence: TGTGCCAGCAGTTTGTTCTCTGGAAACACCATATATTTT. Its translation is CASSLFSGNTIYF.

V and J are TRBV5-6 and TRBJ2-7; the match to TRBD1 covers 11 bases. This CDR3 is built from 14 residues. Germline assignment: CDR1 SGHDT and CDR2 YYEEEE. Trimming at V came to 4 bases and at J to 6 bases, leaving 6 bases not matched to a gene. CDR3 protein: CASSPGTGGTEQYF. The CDR3 nucleotides are TGTGCCAGCAGCCCCGGGACAGGGGGTACCGAGCAGTACTTC.

This clone was seen a handful of times. The rearrangement uses TRBV10-3 and TRBJ1-3, with TRBD1 matching 7 bases. The junction had 9 bases not matched to a gene; V was cut back by 3 bases and J by 4 bases. The CDR3 is made up of 16 amino acids. Germline V gene lookup returns CDR1 ENHRY and CDR2 SYGVKD. The CDR3 loop is CAISDLQTGKGNTIYF. Here the CDR3 DNA reads TGTGCCATCAGTGACCTACAGACAGGGAAAGGAAACACCATATATTTT.

This clone was seen just once. The chain has TRBV9 and TRBJ2-7; D is perhaps TRBD2 (7 bases). The V and J ends lost 1 base and 3 bases respectively, with 11 bases between them. Germline CDR1 and CDR2: SGDLS and YYNGEE. This CDR3 is 14 amino acids long. The CDR3: CASSVRGAGYEQYF. In nucleotides, the CDR3 is TGTGCCAGCAGCGTACGGGGGGCCGGCTACGAGCAGTACTTC.

The rearrangement joins TRBV10-2 to TRBJ1-3; D unclear. Germline-derived CDR1 and CDR2 are WSHSY and SAAADI. V was clipped by 3 bases and J by 1 base, with 7 bases between them. This CDR3 spans 14 amino acids. The CDR3 bases are TGCGCCAGCAGTGATAAAGGGTCTGGAAACACCATATATTTT. This codes for CASSDKGSGNTIYF.

In this sample, this clone turned up once. The chain uses TRBV6-5 and TRBJ1-2; D uncertain. CDR1 and CDR2 from the germline V gene are MNHEY and SVGAGI. V was trimmed by 6 bases and J by 4 bases, leaving 12 bases between them. There are 13 residues in the CDR3. CDR3 in DNA: TGTGCCAGCAGGCCCGAGGGAGGCTATGGCTACACCTTC. It is translated as CASRPEGGYGYTF.

V is TRBV9 and J is TRBJ1-2, with 9 bases matching TRBD1. CDR1 and CDR2 (germline): SGDLS, YYNGEE. The CDR3 is 17 amino acids. V gave up 0 bases and J gave up 3 bases; unmatched junction bases: 9. This CDR3 is CASSVDPGQGSHYGYTF. CDR3 nucleotides: TGTGCCAGCAGCGTAGACCCGGGACAGGGTAGCCACTATGGCTACACCTTC.

The chain links TRBV18 to TRBJ1-1; the match to TRBD1 covers 9 bases. V was clipped by 0 bases and J by 0 bases; unmatched bases: 5. CDR1 and CDR2 from the germline V gene are KGHSH and LQKENI. The CDR3 has 17 residues. The CDR3 bases are TGTGCCAGCTCACCACCGTTTGGGACAGGGATGAACACTGAAGCTTTCTTT. Its translation: CASSPPFGTGMNTEAFF.

This chain connects TRBV23-1 to TRBJ2-5; 7 bases align to TRBD1. TRBV23-1 belongs to the ORF category, with a function that is uncertain. The V gene end was trimmed by 9 bases and the J gene end by 4 bases; junction bases not matched to a gene: 5. The CDR3 is 12 amino acids. The CDR3 loop is CARTGDGETQYF. DNA of the CDR3: TGCGCCAGAACAGGGGATGGAGAGACCCAGTACTTC.

The V and J genes are TRBV11-2 and TRBJ1-2; no clear D. V was cut by 4 bases and J by 7 bases, with 13 bases left in between. The length of the CDR3 is 13 residues. Per the germline V gene, CDR1 is SGHAT and CDR2 is FQNNGV. This CDR3 reads CASSSRTLLGYTF. The CDR3 DNA is TGTGCCAGCAGCTCCCGGACTTTGCTTGGCTACACCTTC.